Listed below are T cell receptor beta chains from one sample, sequenced in a study of OX40 agonist ivuxolimab in advanced cancers. Libraries were prepared by immunoSEQ multiplex PCR; TCRdb keeps only in-frame clonotypes and omits some of them. The data show tens of thousands of clones, with 81% seen just once and 5.5% to 8% held by the top ten. The input for sequencing was CD4+ or CD8+ T cells sorted from blood, taken in a trial of the OX40 agonist ivuxolimab. The receptors shown here come from an adult with an advanced solid tumor such as melanoma, head and neck, liver or kidney cancer. The CDR3 runs from the conserved cysteine through the conserved F or W. D genes are given only for firm matches. Some rows have no size entry. The others give once, few or many, or a class for an expanded clone.

CDR3 protein | CDR3 DNA | D gene | J gene | clone size | V gene
CASTYELGLGASQETQYF | TGTGCCAGCACCTATGAGTTGGGACTAGGGGCCAGCCAAGAGACCCAGTACTTC | TRBD2 | TRBJ2-5 | - | TRBV2
CASSHKELGEARGGYTF | TGCGCCAGCAGCCATAAGGAGCTGGGAGAGGCGAGGGGTGGCTACACCTTC | - | TRBJ1-2 | once | TRBV4-1
CSVIYDQQGANYGYTF | TGCAGCGTTATTTATGACCAACAGGGAGCGAACTATGGCTACACCTTC | - | TRBJ1-2 | - | TRBV29-1
CASSAGSTDTQYF | TGTGCCAGCAGCGCCGGCAGCACAGATACGCAGTATTTT | - | TRBJ2-3 | - | TRBV11-2
CASSYLNQPQHF | TGTGCCAGCAGTTACCTGAATCAGCCCCAGCATTTT | - | TRBJ1-5 | few | TRBV27
CSVEGDNSYEQYF | TGCAGCGTTGAAGGGGACAATTCCTACGAGCAGTACTTC | - | TRBJ2-7 | - | TRBV29-1
CASKPGGPSYEQYF | TGTGCCTCGAAACCCGGGGGACCGTCCTACGAGCAGTACTTC | - | TRBJ2-7 | - | TRBV30
CASSSSLQSQETQYF | TGTGCCAGCAGCTCCTCCCTCCAGTCTCAAGAGACCCAGTACTTC | - | TRBJ2-5 | - | TRBV11-3
CASSYEGSGTEAFF | TGTGCCAGCAGTTACGAGGGGTCGGGCACTGAAGCTTTCTTT | - | TRBJ1-1 | once | TRBV6-5
CASSLYGPGPGDTQYF | TGTGCCAGCAGCCTATATGGGCCCGGCCCGGGAGATACGCAGTATTTT | - | TRBJ2-3 | - | TRBV7-6
CASSFSTGTGIYGYTF | TGTGCCAGCAGTTTTTCAACCGGGACAGGGATCTATGGCTACACCTTC | TRBD1 | TRBJ1-2 | - | TRBV27
CASSLTEVYTRTGELFF | TGTGCCAGCAGCTTGACAGAGGTCTATACAAGAACCGGGGAGCTGTTTTTT | - | TRBJ2-2 | - | TRBV7-9
CASSLYPGISGYTF | TGTGCCAGCAGTTTATACCCAGGGATCAGTGGCTACACCTTC | - | TRBJ1-2 | few | TRBV27
CASSLHPLNTEAFF | TGTGCCAGCAGCTTACATCCTTTGAACACTGAAGCTTTCTTT | - | TRBJ1-1 | - | TRBV7-6
CASGLRLKAYEQYF | TGTGCTAGTGGTTTAAGGCTGAAGGCCTACGAGCAGTACTTC | - | TRBJ2-7 | - | TRBV12-5
CASSLEDKQNTIYF | TGTGCCAGCAGCTTGGAGGACAAGCAAAACACCATATATTTT | - | TRBJ1-3 | - | TRBV5-4
CASRGFDTQYF | TGTGCCAGTCGGGGCTTTGATACGCAGTATTTT | - | TRBJ2-3 | once | TRBV6-1
CASTAGGGLSVNEQFF | TGTGCCAGCACCGCCGGAGGCGGACTCAGCGTCAATGAGCAGTTCTTC | - | TRBJ2-1 | few | TRBV2
CASSPGTGGGNGYTF | TGTGCCAGCAGTCCCGGGACAGGGGGAGGCAATGGCTACACCTTC | TRBD1 | TRBJ1-2 | - | TRBV27
CASSPEFGKAAGANVLTF | TGTGCCAGCAGCCCTGAATTTGGGAAAGCGGCGGGGGCCAACGTCCTGACTTTC | - | TRBJ2-6 | - | TRBV7-9
CASSLRTSPYNEQFF | TGTGCCAGCAGCCTTCGTACATCGCCTTACAATGAGCAGTTCTTC | - | TRBJ2-1 | - | TRBV27
CASTDRLRRPRLGQPQHF | TGTGCCAGCACCGATCGACTCCGGAGACCCCGCCTGGGGCAGCCCCAGCATTTT | - | TRBJ1-5 | few | TRBV21-1
CASTRQIYNSPLHF | TGTGCCAGCACCAGACAGATTTATAATTCACCCCTCCACTTT | - | TRBJ1-6 | - | TRBV6-5
CASSSEGGLAGGNTGELFF | TGTGCCAGCAGTTCGGAAGGAGGACTAGCGGGAGGTAACACCGGGGAGCTGTTTTTT | TRBD2 | TRBJ2-2 | - | TRBV28
CASSPMTGYGELFF | TGTGCCAGCAGCCCGATGACAGGGTACGGGGAGCTGTTTTTT | TRBD1 | TRBJ2-2 | - | TRBV11-2
CASSQHRGQGMNTEAFF | TGTGCCAGCAGCCAGCATAGGGGACAGGGGATGAACACTGAAGCTTTCTTT | TRBD1 | TRBJ1-1 | - | TRBV4-2
CASSRLAGEGDTQYF | TGTGCCAGCAGCCGACTAGCGGGAGAGGGGGATACGCAGTATTTT | TRBD2 | TRBJ2-3 | - | TRBV7-9
CASSDDQVSNTGELFF | TGCGCCAGCAGTGACGACCAGGTCTCGAACACCGGGGAGCTGTTTTTT | - | TRBJ2-2 | - | TRBV10-1
CASSTLTVYGYTF | TGTGCCAGTTCAACCTTGACAGTTTATGGCTACACCTTC | - | TRBJ1-2 | - | TRBV19
CASSGTVSGYGYTF | TGTGCCAGCAGTGGGACAGTCTCTGGCTATGGCTACACCTTC | TRBD1 | TRBJ1-2 | few | TRBV6-5
CASSHEDRTDTQYF | TGCGCCAGCAGCCATGAAGACAGGACAGATACGCAGTATTTT | - | TRBJ2-3 | - | TRBV4-1
CASSSDIQGYNEQFF | TGTGCCAGCAGCTCAGATATACAGGGGTACAATGAGCAGTTCTTC | TRBD1 | TRBJ2-1 | few | TRBV7-6
CASSPDRRDRGNYGYTF | TGTGCCAGCAGCCCTGACCGGCGGGACAGGGGCAACTATGGCTACACCTTC | TRBD1 | TRBJ1-2 | - | TRBV27
CASSSGTGEGNTIYF | TGTGCCAGCAGCTCCGGGACAGGGGAGGGAAACACCATATATTTT | TRBD1 | TRBJ1-3 | - | TRBV7-7
CASSLGGASYNSPLHF | TGTGCCAGCAGCTTAGGGGGGGCTAGCTATAATTCACCCCTCCACTTT | - | TRBJ1-6 | - | TRBV7-6
CASSPRWGLYEQFF | TGTGCCAGCAGCCCCCGATGGGGGCTATATGAGCAGTTCTTC | - | TRBJ2-1 | - | TRBV6-5
CASIRSGTANYGYTF | TGTGCCAGCATTCGTTCCGGGACAGCGAACTATGGCTACACCTTC | TRBD1 | TRBJ1-2 | - | TRBV2
CASSPVESGGIEAFF | TGTGCCAGCAGCCCAGTGGAGTCCGGGGGGATTGAAGCTTTCTTT | - | TRBJ1-1 | once | TRBV28
CSVEEGNLYEQYF | TGCAGCGTTGAAGAAGGAAATCTCTACGAGCAGTACTTC | - | TRBJ2-7 | - | TRBV29-1
CASSKEMRSYSNQPQHF | TGTGCCAGCAGCAAAGAGATGAGGAGCTATAGCAATCAGCCCCAGCATTTT | - | TRBJ1-5 | few | TRBV21-1
CASSYALGEVGEKLFF | TGTGCCAGCAGTTATGCCCTCGGGGAGGTTGGCGAAAAACTGTTTTTT | - | TRBJ1-4 | - | TRBV6-5
CASRRRGELTDTQYF | TGTGCCAGCAGGAGGCGTGGGGAACTCACAGATACGCAGTATTTT | - | TRBJ2-3 | - | TRBV11-2
CASSLGQGDFFGYTF | TGTGCCAGCAGTTTAGGACAGGGTGATTTTTTCGGCTACACCTTC | TRBD1 | TRBJ1-2 | - | TRBV27
CASSYSMGLGYGYTF | TGTGCCAGCAGTTACTCAATGGGGCTTGGGTATGGCTACACCTTC | - | TRBJ1-2 | few | TRBV6-5
CASSHGTSGSNEQFF | TGTGCCAGCAGTCACGGGACTAGCGGGAGTAATGAGCAGTTCTTC | TRBD2 | TRBJ2-1 | - | TRBV27
CASSLMGMNTEAFF | TGTGCCAGCAGCTTAATGGGGATGAACACTGAAGCTTTCTTT | - | TRBJ1-1 | - | TRBV11-2